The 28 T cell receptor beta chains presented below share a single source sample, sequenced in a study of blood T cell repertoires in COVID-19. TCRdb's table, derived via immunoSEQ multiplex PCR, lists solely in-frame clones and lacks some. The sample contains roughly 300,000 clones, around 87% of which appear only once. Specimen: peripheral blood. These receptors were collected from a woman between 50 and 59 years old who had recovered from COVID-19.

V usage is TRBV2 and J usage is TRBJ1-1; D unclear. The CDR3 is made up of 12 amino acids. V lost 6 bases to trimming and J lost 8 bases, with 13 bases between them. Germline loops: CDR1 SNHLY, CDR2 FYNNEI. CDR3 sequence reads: CASSPLQLEAFF. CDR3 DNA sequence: TGTGCCAGCAGCCCCCTACAGCTAGAAGCTTTCTTT.

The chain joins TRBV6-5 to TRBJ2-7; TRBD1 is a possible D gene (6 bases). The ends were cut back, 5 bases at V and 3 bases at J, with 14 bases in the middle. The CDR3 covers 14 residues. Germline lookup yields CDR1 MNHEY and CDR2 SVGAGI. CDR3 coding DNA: TGTGCCAGCAGTACAACAGGGCCCGGCTACGAGCAGTACTTC. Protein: CASSTTGPGYEQYF.

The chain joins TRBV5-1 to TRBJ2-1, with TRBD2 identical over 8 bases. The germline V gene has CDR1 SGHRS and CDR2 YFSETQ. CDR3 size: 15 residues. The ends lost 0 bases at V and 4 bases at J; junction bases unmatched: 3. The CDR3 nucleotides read TGCGCCAGCAGCTTGGTGCGGGGGGCATACAATGAGCAGTTCTTC. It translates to CASSLVRGAYNEQFF.

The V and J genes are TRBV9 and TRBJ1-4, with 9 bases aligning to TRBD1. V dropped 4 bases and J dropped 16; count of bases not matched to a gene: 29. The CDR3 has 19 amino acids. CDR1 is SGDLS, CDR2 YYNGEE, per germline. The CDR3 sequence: CASSPPGHQTWTGAIVPFF. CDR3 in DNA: TGTGCCAGCAGCCCACCCGGCCACCAAACCTGGACAGGGGCCATCGTACCGTTTTTT.

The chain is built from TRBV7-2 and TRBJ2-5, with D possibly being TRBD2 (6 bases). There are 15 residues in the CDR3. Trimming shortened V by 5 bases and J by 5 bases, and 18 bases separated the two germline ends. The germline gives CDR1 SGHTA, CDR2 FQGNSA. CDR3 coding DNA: TGTGCCAGCAGCGGGGGGACTCGGTCACGGGAGACCCAGTACTTC. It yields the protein CASSGGTRSRETQYF.

The CDR3 region is CASSLSQGYGNTIYF. For the CDR3, the DNA is TGTGCCAGCAGTTTATCTCAGGGGTACGGAAACACCATATATTTT. The rearrangement links TRBV28 to TRBJ1-3, with a tentative D call TRBD1 (6 bases). The CDR3 spans 15 residues. Germline V CDR1 and CDR2: MDHEN, SYDVKM. The ends were cut back, 1 base at V and 4 bases at J, with 11 bases in the middle.

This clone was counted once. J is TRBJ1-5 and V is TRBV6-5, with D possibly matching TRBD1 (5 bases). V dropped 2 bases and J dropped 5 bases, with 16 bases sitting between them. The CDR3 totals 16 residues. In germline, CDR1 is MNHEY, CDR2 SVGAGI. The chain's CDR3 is CASSYLPRDLHQPQHF. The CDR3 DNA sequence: TGTGCCAGCAGTTACCTCCCCAGGGATCTTCATCAGCCCCAGCATTTT.

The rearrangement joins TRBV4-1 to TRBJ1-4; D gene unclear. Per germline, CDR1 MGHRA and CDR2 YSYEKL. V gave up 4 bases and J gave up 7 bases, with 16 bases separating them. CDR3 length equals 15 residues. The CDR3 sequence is CASSPLRVSGEKLFF. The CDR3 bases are TGCGCCAGCAGCCCACTGCGGGTTTCGGGTGAAAAACTGTTTTTT.

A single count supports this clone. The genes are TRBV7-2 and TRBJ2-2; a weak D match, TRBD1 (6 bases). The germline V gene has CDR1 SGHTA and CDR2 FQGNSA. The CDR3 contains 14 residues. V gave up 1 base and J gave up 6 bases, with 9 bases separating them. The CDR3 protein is CASSLEAGAGELFF. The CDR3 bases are TGTGCCAGCAGCTTAGAGGCAGGGGCCGGGGAGCTGTTTTTT.

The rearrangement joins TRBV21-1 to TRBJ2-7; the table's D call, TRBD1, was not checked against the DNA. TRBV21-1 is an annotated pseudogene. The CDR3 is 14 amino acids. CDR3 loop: CASSNLQGSYEQYF. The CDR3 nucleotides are TGTGCCAGCAGCAATTTACAGGGGTCCTACGAGCAGTACTTC.

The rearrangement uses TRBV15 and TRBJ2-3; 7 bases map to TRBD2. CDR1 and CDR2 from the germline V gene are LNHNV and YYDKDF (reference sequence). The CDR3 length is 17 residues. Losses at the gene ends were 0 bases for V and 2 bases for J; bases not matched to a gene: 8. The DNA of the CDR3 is TGTGCCACCAGCAGAGATTTGGGGGGACTAAACACAGATACGCAGTATTTT. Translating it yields CATSRDLGGLNTDTQYF. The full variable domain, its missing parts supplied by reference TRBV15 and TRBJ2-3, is DAMVIQNPRYQVTQFGKPVTLSCSQTLNHNVMYWYQQKSSQAPKLLFHYYDKDFNNEADTPDNFQSRRPNTSFCFLDIRSPGLGDTAMYLCATSRDLGGLNTDTQYFGPGTRLTVL.

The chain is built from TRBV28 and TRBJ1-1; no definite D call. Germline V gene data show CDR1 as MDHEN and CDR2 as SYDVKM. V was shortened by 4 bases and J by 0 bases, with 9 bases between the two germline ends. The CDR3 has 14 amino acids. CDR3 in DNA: TGTGCCAGCAGTTCAGCAGGATTGAACACTGAAGCTTTCTTT. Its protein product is CASSSAGLNTEAFF.

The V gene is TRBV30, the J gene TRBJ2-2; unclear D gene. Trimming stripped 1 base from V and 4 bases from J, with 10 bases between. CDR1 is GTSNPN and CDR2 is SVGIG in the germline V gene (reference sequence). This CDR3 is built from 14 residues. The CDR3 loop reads CAWSDGTITGELFF. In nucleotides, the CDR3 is TGTGCCTGGAGTGATGGCACAATCACCGGGGAGCTGTTTTTT. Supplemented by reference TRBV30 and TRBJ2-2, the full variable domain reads SQTIHQWPATLVQPVGSPLSLECTVEGTSNPNLYWYRQAAGRGLQLLFYSVGIGQISSEVPQNLSASRPQDRQFILSSKKLLLSDSGFYLCAWSDGTITGELFFGEGSRLTVL.

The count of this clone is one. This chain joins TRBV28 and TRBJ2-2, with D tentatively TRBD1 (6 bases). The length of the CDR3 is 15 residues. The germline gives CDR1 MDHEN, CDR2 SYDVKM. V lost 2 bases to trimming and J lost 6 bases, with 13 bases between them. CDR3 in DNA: TGTGCCAGCAGTTTAGGGCAGGGGATATCCGGGGAGCTGTTTTTT. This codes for CASSLGQGISGELFF.

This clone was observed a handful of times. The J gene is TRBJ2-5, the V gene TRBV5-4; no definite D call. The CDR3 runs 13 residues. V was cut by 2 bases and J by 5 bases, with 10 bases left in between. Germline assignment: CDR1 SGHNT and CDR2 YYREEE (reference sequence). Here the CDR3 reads CASSLRVAETQYF. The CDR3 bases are TGTGCCAGCAGCTTACGAGTCGCCGAGACCCAGTACTTC.

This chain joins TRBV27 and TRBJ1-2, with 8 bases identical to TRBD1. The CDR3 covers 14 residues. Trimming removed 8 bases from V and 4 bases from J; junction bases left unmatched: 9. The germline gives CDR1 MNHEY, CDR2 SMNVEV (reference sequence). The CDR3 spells CASGPGGRVYGYTF. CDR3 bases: TGTGCCAGCGGACCAGGGGGCAGAGTCTATGGCTACACCTTC.

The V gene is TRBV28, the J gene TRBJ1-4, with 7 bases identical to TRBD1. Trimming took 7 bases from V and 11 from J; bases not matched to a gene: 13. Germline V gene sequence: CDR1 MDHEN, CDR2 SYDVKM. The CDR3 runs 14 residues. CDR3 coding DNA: TGTGCCAGCATCCGGACAGGCTGGACAGATAAACTGTTTTTT. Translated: CASIRTGWTDKLFF.

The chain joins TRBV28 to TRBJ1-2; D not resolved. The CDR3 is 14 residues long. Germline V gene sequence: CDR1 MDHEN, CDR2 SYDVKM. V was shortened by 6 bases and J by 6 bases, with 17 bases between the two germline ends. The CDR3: CASRRPHLVDGYTF. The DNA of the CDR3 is TGTGCCAGCAGGCGGCCACACCTAGTTGATGGCTACACCTTC.

The CDR3 loop is CASTQDRAYGSGANVLTF. CDR3 DNA sequence: TGTGCCAGCACCCAGGACAGGGCTTATGGTTCTGGGGCCAACGTCCTGACTTTC. V is TRBV28 and J is TRBJ2-6; 8 nucleotides match TRBD1. The CDR3 runs 18 residues. In germline, CDR1 is MDHEN, CDR2 SYDVKM. The J segment lost 1 base and the V segment lost 7 bases, leaving 12 bases of the junction unmatched. Supplemented by reference TRBV28 and TRBJ2-6, the full variable domain reads DVKVTQSSRYLVKRTGEKVFLECVQDMDHENMFWYRQDPGLGLRLIYFSYDVKMKEKGDIPEGYSVSREKKERFSLILESASTNQTSMYLCASTQDRAYGSGANVLTFGAGSRLTVL.

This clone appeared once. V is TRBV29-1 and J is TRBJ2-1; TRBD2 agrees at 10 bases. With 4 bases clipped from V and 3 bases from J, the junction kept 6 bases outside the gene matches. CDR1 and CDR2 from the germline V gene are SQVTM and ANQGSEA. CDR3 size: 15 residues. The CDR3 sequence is CSVASSGRGYNEQFF. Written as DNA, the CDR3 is TGCAGCGTTGCATCTAGCGGGAGAGGCTACAATGAGCAGTTCTTC.

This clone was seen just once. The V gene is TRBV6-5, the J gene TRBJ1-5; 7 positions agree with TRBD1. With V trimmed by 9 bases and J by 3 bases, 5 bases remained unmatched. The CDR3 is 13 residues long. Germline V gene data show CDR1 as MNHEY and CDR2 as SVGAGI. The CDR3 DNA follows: TGTGCCAGTATGGGACAGCCCAATCAGCCCCAGCATTTT. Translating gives CASMGQPNQPQHF.

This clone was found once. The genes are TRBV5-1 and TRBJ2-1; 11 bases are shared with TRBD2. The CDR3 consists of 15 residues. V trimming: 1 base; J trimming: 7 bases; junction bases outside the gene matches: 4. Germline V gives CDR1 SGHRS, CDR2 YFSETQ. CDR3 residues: CASSLLAGGPNEQFF. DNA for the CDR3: TGCGCCAGCAGCTTGTTAGCGGGAGGGCCGAATGAGCAGTTCTTC.

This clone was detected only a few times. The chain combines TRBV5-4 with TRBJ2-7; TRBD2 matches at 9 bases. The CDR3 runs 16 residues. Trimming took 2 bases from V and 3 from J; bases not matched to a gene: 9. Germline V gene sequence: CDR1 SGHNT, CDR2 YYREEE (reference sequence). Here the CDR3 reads CASSFGAGGRGYEQYF. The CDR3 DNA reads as TGTGCCAGCAGCTTTGGGGCAGGCGGGAGGGGCTACGAGCAGTACTTC.

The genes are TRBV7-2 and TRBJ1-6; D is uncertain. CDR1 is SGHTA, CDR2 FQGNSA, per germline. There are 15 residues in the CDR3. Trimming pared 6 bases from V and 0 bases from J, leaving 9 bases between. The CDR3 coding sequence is TGTGCCAGCAGGAGAGGGTCCTCCTATAATTCACCCCTCCACTTT. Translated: CASRRGSSYNSPLHF.

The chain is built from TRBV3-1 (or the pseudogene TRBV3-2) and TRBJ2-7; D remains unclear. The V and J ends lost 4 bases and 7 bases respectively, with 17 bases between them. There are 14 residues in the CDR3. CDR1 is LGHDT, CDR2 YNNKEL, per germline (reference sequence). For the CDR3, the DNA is TGTGCCAGCAGCCCCCTTGGCGGCAGAGTAGAGCAGTACTTC. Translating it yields CASSPLGGRVEQYF.

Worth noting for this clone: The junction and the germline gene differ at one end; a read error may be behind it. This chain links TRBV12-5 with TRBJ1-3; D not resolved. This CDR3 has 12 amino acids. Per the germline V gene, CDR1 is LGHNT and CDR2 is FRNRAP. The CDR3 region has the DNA TGTGCTAGTGGTTTGGGACGCCGGAGGCTAGCTTTT. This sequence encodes CASGLGRRRLAF.

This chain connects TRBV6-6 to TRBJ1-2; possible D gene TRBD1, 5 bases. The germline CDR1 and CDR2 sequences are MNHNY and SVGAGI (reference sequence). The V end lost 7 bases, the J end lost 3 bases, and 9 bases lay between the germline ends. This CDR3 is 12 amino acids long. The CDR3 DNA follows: TGTGCCAGCAATCTCAGGGACTATGGCTACACCTTC. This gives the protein CASNLRDYGYTF.

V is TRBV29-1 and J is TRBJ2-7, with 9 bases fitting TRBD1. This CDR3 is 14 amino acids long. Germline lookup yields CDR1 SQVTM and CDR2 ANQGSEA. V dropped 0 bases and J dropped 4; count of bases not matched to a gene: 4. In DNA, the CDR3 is TGCAGCGTTGAAGAAGGACAGGGGAGGTACGAGCAGTACTTC. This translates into CSVEEGQGRYEQYF.